This T cell receptor (beta chain) was observed in a study of blood T cells in healthy people across ages. PCR was performed a second time for roughly 7 to 12 cycles using a sample-barcoded 5' primer and a J-beta primer mix. Tags on each cDNA molecule came from a template-switch adaptor with 12 random nucleotides. TCRdb reprocessed the 5' RACE reads via MiXCR and lists one record per CDR3 protein. The table includes about 620,000 distinct CDR3 sequences, roughly 20% detected once. About this clonotype itself: Its antigen remains unknown.

With each sample, at least 5 micrograms of total RNA were extracted. V lost 7 bases and J 3 bases, leaving 19 bases between the germline ends. The CDR3 covers 14 residues. Germline values: CDR1 DFQATT, CDR2 SNEGSKA (reference sequence). Whole-study findings and limits: Diversity was higher, and naive CD4+ cells more numerous, in long-lived donors than in aged donors. Per million T cells, the diversity of TCR beta decreased roughly linearly as age advanced.

Sample: blood. The chain recombines TRBV20-1 with TRBJ2-7, with D perhaps assigned TRBD1 or TRBD2 (5 bases each). The origin of this receptor is a man between 65 and 85 years old in good health. The CDR3 DNA is TGCAGTGTTCCTGGACAAGGGAGTGTCTACGAGCAGTACTTC. Its translation is CSVPGQGSVYEQYF.